This T cell receptor (beta chain) was sequenced for a study of Ad26.COV2.S vaccination and SARS-CoV-2 variants. Assay used: immunoSEQ multiplex PCR; TCRdb lists only in-frame clones, some missing. The sample records 300,000 to 350,000 clones, around nine tenths being singletons. The study, taken as a whole, reports: Ad26.COV2.S recipients had broader spike-specific TCRs (P = 0.0014).

Documented treatment: about 20 received Ad26.COV2.S at low or high dose, single or two shots; about five received placebo; per-sample allocation not given. Samples were taken on day 63 after the first vaccine or placebo injection. Its platform was an Ad26 vector, and its expressed antigen was Wuhan-strain SARS-CoV-2 spike. A word on this clone: Antigen: not known.

V lost 5 bases and J 5 bases, leaving 12 bases between the germline ends. This CDR3 comprises 13 residues. The germline CDR1 and CDR2 sequences are SGHAT and FQNNGV. Sequencing was performed on peripheral blood, taken in a trial of Ad26.COV2.S vaccine versus placebo. The clonotype was recovered from a person aged 18-65 years who received the Ad26.COV2.S COVID-19 vaccine or a placebo. The chain carries TRBV11-2 and TRBJ2-5; no clear D gene. CDR3 loop: CASSQRRMETQYF. In DNA form, the CDR3 reads TGTGCCAGCAGCCAACGCAGAATGGAGACCCAGTACTTC. The whole variable domain, filled in from reference TRBV11-2 and TRBJ2-5, reads EAGVAQSPRYKIIEKRQSVAFWCNPISGHATLYWYQQILGQGPKLLIQFQNNGVVDDSQLPKDRFSAERLKGVDSTLKIQPAKLEDSAVYLCASSQRRMETQYFGPGTRLLVL.